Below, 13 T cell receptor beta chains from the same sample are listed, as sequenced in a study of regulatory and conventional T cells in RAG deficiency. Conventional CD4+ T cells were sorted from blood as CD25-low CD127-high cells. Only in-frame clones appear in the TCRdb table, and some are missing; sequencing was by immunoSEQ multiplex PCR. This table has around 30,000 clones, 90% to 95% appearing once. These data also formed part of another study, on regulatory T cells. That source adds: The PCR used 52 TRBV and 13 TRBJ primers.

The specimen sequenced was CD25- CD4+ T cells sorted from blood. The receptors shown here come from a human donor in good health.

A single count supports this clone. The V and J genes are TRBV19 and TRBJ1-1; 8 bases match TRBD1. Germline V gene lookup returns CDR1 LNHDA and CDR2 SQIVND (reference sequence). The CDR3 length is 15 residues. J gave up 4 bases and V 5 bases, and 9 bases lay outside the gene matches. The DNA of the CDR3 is TGTGCCAGTAGTCCCGGACAGGGAATATCCACTGAAGCTTTCTTT. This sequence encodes CASSPGQGISTEAFF.

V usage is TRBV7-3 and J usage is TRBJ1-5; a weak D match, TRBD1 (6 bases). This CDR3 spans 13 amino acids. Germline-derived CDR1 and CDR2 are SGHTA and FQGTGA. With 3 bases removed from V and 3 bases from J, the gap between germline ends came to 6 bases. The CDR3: CASSLGANQPQHF. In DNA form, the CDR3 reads TGTGCCAGCAGCTTGGGGGCCAATCAGCCCCAGCATTTT.

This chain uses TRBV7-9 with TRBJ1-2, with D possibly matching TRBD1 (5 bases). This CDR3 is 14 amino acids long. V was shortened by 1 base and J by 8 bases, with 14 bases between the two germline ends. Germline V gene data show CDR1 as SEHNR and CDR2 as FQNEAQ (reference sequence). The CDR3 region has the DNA TGTGCCAGCAGCTTAGACTGGACACAGGAAGGCTACACCTTC. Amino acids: CASSLDWTQEGYTF.

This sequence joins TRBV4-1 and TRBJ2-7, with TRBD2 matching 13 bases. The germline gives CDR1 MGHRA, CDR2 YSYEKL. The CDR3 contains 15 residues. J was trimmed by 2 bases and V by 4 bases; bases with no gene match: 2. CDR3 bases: TGCGCCAGCAGCCGAACTAGCGGGGGGGCCTACGAGCAGTACTTC. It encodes CASSRTSGGAYEQYF.

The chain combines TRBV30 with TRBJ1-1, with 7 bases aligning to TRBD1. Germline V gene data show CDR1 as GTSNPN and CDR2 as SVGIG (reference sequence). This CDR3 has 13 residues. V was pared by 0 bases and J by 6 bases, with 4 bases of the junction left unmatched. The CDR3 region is CAWSVSRGAEAFF. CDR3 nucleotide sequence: TGTGCCTGGAGTGTATCCAGGGGGGCTGAAGCTTTCTTT. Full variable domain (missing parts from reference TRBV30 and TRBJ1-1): SQTIHQWPATLVQPVGSPLSLECTVEGTSNPNLYWYRQAAGRGLQLLFYSVGIGQISSEVPQNLSASRPQDRQFILSSKKLLLSDSGFYLCAWSVSRGAEAFFGQGTRLTVV.

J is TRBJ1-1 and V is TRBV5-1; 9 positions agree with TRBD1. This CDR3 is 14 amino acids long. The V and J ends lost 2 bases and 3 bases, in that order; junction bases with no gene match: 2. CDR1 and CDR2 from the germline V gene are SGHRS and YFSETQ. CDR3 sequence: CASSLQGAHTEAFF. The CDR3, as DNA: TGCGCCAGCAGCTTACAGGGGGCCCACACTGAAGCTTTCTTT.

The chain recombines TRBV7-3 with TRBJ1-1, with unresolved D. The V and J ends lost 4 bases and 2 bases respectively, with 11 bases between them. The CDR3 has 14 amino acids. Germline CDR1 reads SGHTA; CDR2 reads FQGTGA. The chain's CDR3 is CASSSTRVNTEAFF. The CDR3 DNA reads TGTGCCAGCAGCTCGACCCGGGTTAACACTGAAGCTTTCTTT.

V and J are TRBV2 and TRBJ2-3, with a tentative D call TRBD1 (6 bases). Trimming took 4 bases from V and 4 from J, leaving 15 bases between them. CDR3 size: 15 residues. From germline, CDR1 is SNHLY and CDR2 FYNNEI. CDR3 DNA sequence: TGTGCCAGCAGTGTACAGGGCCTGGAGGCAGATACGCAGTATTTT. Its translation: CASSVQGLEADTQYF.

This CDR3 is CASSLGGLNTEAFF. The CDR3 nucleotides read TGTGCCAGCAGTCTCGGGGGGCTGAACACTGAAGCTTTCTTT. The chain carries TRBV7-9 and TRBJ1-1; perhaps TRBD1 as D (6 bases). Per germline, CDR1 SEHNR and CDR2 FQNEAQ (reference sequence). Trimming pared 6 bases from V and 0 bases from J, leaving 11 bases between. The CDR3 length is 14 residues.

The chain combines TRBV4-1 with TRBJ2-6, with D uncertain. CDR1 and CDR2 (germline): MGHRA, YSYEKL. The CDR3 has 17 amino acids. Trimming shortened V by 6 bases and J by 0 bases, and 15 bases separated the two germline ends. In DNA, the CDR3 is TGCGCCAGCAGTGAGTACCTGACGGGCTCTGGGGCCAACGTCCTGACTTTC. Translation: CASSEYLTGSGANVLTF.

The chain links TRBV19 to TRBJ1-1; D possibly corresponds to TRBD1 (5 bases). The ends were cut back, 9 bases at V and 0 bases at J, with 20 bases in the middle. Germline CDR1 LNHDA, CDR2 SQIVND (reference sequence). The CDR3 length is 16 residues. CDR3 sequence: CASQIYPSGVNTEAFF. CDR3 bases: TGTGCCAGCCAAATATACCCGTCGGGGGTGAACACTGAAGCTTTCTTT.

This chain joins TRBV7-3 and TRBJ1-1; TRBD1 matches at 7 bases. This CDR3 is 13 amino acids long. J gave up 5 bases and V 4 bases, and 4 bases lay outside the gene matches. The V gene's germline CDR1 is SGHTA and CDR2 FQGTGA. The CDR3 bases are TGTGCCAGCAGCTCTACAGGGGAAACTGAAGCTTTCTTT. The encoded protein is CASSSTGETEAFF.

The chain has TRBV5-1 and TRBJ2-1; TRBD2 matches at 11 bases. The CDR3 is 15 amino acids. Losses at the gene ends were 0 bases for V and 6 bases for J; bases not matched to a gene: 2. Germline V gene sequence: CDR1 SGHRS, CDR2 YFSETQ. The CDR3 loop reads CASSLGLAGFNEQFF. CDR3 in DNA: TGCGCCAGCAGCTTGGGACTAGCGGGGTTCAATGAGCAGTTCTTC.